This TCR beta chain appears in the sequencing data of a study of blood T cell repertoires in COVID-19. The germline CDR1 and CDR2 sequences are SGHRS and YFSETQ. The V and J ends lost 7 bases and 7 bases respectively, with 14 bases between them. The CDR3 totals 13 residues. TCRdb's copy holds only in-frame clones and misses some; the assay was immunoSEQ multiplex PCR. The repertoire holds about 52,000 clones, with around 81% as singletons. The sequence was obtained from a woman of 80 years or more with COVID-19, enrolled during active disease. This rearrangement joins TRBV5-1 to TRBJ2-2, with D tentatively TRBD2 (6 bases). The sample taken for sequencing was peripheral blood. In nucleotides, the CDR3 is TGCGCCAGCGGGCGACTAGATATCGGGGAGCTGTTTTTT. Its protein is CASGRLDIGELFF.